What follows is one TCR beta chain and its context. Its antigen is undetermined. The sample is drawn from a study of shared clonotypes between healthy human individuals. General study points: Rarefaction analysis demonstrated incomplete sorted-subset sequencing notwithstanding large depth. In a handful of donors, about 5% of naive CD4 clonotypes appeared in common. Sequencing depth was expected to affect clonotype sharing among donors.

With V trimmed by 3 bases and J by 8 bases, 10 bases remained unmatched. Germline V CDR1 and CDR2: KGHSH, LQKENI. The CDR3 is 15 amino acids. The table came from immunoSEQ multiplex PCR; TCRdb's copy has only in-frame clones and leaves some out. The sample shows 2 million or so clones, 95% of them seen only once. This receptor was obtained from a young man in good health. The sample comprised naive CD4+ T cells sorted from blood. Subset reported: CD45RA+ positively selected. The chain combines TRBV18 with TRBJ2-4; TRBD1 aligns across 7 bases. The CDR3 region has the DNA TGTGCCAGCTCACCGGGGGTTACAGGGGTAGACATTCAGTACTTC. Translation: CASSPGVTGVDIQYF.